This TCR beta chain comes out of a study of Ad26.COV2.S vaccination and SARS-CoV-2 variants. Whole-study context: The COV1001 Ad26.COV2.S trial arm included the donor. The study gave Ad26.COV2.S intramuscularly, once or twice 56 days apart.

Of note for this clone: No antigen is known for it.

Treatment noted: some 20 received Ad26.COV2.S at low or high dose, single or two shots; roughly five received placebo; per-sample allocation not given. Following the first vaccine or placebo injection, samples were taken on day 63. Study-wide findings and caveats: Vaccine recipients surpassed placebo recipients in spike-specific TCR breadth.

Germline V CDR1 and CDR2: SNHLY, FYNNEI. The CDR3 consists of 14 residues. Trimming pared 4 bases from V and 3 bases from J, leaving 12 bases between. Sequencing was performed with immunoSEQ multiplex PCR; in TCRdb, only in-frame clones are kept and a portion is missing. The data contain about 280,000 clones, around 87% of them singletons. The TCR comes from a person between 18 and 59 years old who received the Ad26.COV2.S COVID-19 vaccine or a placebo. The chain combines TRBV2 with TRBJ1-1; D unresolved. Sequencing was performed on peripheral blood, taken in a trial of Ad26.COV2.S vaccine versus placebo. The CDR3 here is CASSVRNRDTEAFF. The DNA for the CDR3 is TGTGCCAGCAGTGTGCGGAATAGGGACACTGAAGCTTTCTTT.